This is a list of T cell receptor beta chains from one sample in a study of T cell clonotyping in hematopoietic cell transplantation. The protocol was immunoSEQ multiplex PCR, while the TCRdb copy is restricted to in-frame clones and leaves out a portion. The sample records approximately 16,000 clones, roughly 88% being singletons. Source material: peripheral blood mononuclear cells. All receptors derive from a woman between 35 and 50 years old in good health. Some clones in this sample may be carry-over from other donors' samples. Both conserved end residues are part of each CDR3. A clone size is listed for some rows: how often the clone was seen (once, few, many), or a class if it is expanded.

J | size | V | CDR3
TRBJ1-4 | once | TRBV19 | CASSLSGALNEKLFF
TRBJ2-1 | NA | TRBV27 | CASSPRQSSYNEQFF
TRBJ2-7 | NA | TRBV4-2 | CASSQAGLAYEQYF
TRBJ2-1 | NA | TRBV7-6 | CASSRTGGEYNEQFF
TRBJ1-1 | NA | TRBV20-1 | CSASGATEAFF
TRBJ2-3 | NA | TRBV25-1 | CASSEAGREADTQYF
TRBJ1-5 | few | TRBV28 | CAGQYRGNQPQHF
TRBJ2-2 | NA | TRBV6-5 | CASRTGVGTGELFF
TRBJ1-5 | few | TRBV30 | CAWSRGGYNQPQHF
TRBJ2-7 | NA | TRBV4-3 | CASSQDPAGNYEQYF
TRBJ1-5 | NA | TRBV4-1 | CASSQSTPADQPQHF
TRBJ2-5 | NA | TRBV30 | CAWSRQGREQYF
TRBJ2-7 | NA | TRBV14 | CAISYEQYF
TRBJ1-2 | NA | TRBV7-2 | CASSSAPMGPGYTF
TRBJ2-7 | NA | TRBV30 | CAWSVGGPTYEQYF
TRBJ2-7 | NA | TRBV7-2 | CASSLDRGLGYEQYF
TRBJ1-2 | few | TRBV27 | CASSWDRGHVQGYTF
TRBJ2-7 | NA | TRBV2 | CASRDRDEQYF
TRBJ2-7 | once | TRBV7-6 | CASSLGGHSSYEQYF
TRBJ2-7 | NA | TRBV28 | CASRRSYEQYF
TRBJ1-1 | NA | TRBV11-2 | CASSFTGLNTEAFF
TRBJ2-7 | NA | TRBV7-2 | CASSLNVVVQYF
TRBJ1-2 | NA | TRBV4-1 | CASSQETRAGGYGYTF
TRBJ2-3 | once | TRBV4-3 | CASSPRSGLAGDTQYF
TRBJ1-4 | once | TRBV6-5 | CASRQTGVRGKLFF
TRBJ2-7 | NA | TRBV30 | CAWSVYGGPYEQYF
TRBJ2-1 | NA | TRBV7-3 | CASSLTGGYNEQFF
TRBJ1-2 | NA | TRBV20-1 | CSLSTREGYTF
TRBJ1-3 | NA | TRBV7-8 | CASSQQVKTGNTIYF
TRBJ2-1 | once | TRBV5-1 | CASSLEVSGYNNEQFF
TRBJ2-2 | NA | TRBV6-1 | CASSGTRGGELFF
TRBJ2-1 | NA | TRBV9 | CASSAPRLHPLYNEQFF
TRBJ2-3 | NA | TRBV9 | CASSVGAGWGTDTQYF
TRBJ2-7 | NA | TRBV2 | CAGSHDRATYEQYF
TRBJ2-3 | NA | TRBV20-1 | CSVGADTQYF
TRBJ2-7 | NA | TRBV5-6 | CASRSSGGNEQYF
TRBJ1-2 | NA | TRBV25-1 | CASSEAGEGHGYTF
TRBJ2-2 | NA | TRBV7-7 | CASSLKQGSGELFF
TRBJ1-2 | NA | TRBV28 | CASKAEDYGYTF
TRBJ1-1 | few | TRBV7-2 | CASSLETGVGAFF
TRBJ1-1 | NA | TRBV4-2 | CASSHGLGGGETEAFF
TRBJ1-5 | NA | TRBV4-2 | CASRRTLTGDQPQHF
TRBJ1-1 | NA | TRBV18 | CASSLQGVDAEAFF
TRBJ2-5 | NA | TRBV11-2 | CASNRKAGGPQTQYF
TRBJ2-7 | NA | TRBV6-5 | CASTKTGSSYEQYF
TRBJ1-1 | NA | TRBV4-1 | CASSQGSSGNTEAFF